The 24 T cell receptor beta chains presented below share a single source sample, sequenced in a study of T-cell reconstitution after alpha-beta-depleted transplantation in children. Using unique molecular identifiers, the investigators prepared the TCRbeta library. Each CDR3 protein gets one entry after TCRdb re-called the PCR reads with MiXCR. This table holds approximately 430,000 distinct CDR3 sequences, around 16% found once. The sequencing used PBMCs, mostly from graft donor cells, collected 360 days after TCRalphabeta/CD19-depleted stem cell transplant. Every receptor here comes from a boy in the first two years of life who had a stem cell transplant for Wiskott-Aldrich syndrome, so the T cells may come from the graft donor.

This clonotype was detected only a few times. The chain recombines TRBV12-3 or TRBV12-4 with TRBJ2-5, with 10 bases aligning to TRBD1. The CDR3 is made up of 14 amino acids. The V and J ends lost 6 bases and 7 bases, in that order; junction bases with no gene match: 8. The CDR3 coding sequence is TGTGCCAGCAGGGGACAGGGGAATCTTGGGACCCAGTACTTC. This translates into CASRGQGNLGTQYF.

The chain couples TRBV11-2 to TRBJ2-1; 7 positions match TRBD1. CDR3 length equals 15 residues. Germline V gene lookup returns CDR1 SGHAT and CDR2 FQNNGV. V was pared by 5 bases and J by 3 bases, with 7 bases of the junction left unmatched. The CDR3 loop is CASSLGQADYNEQFF. The CDR3 nucleotides read TGTGCCAGCAGCCTAGGACAGGCCGACTACAATGAGCAGTTCTTC.

This clonotype was counted a few times. CDR3 in DNA: TGCAGTGCTAGGTTTGGGGGGAGGGGGGAGACCCAGTACTTC. It translates to CSARFGGRGETQYF. The rearrangement uses TRBV20-1 and TRBJ2-5; a weak D match, TRBD2 (7 bases). The CDR3 totals 14 residues. The V gene's germline CDR1 is DFQATT and CDR2 SNEGSKA (reference sequence). Trimming pared 3 bases from V and 5 bases from J, leaving 16 bases between.

The rearrangement links TRBV6-6 to TRBJ2-1, with D perhaps TRBD2 (6 bases). The germline CDR1 and CDR2 sequences are MNHNY and SVGAGI (reference sequence). Deletions cut 2 bases from V and 15 bases from J, with 14 bases between. The CDR3 runs to 12 residues. CDR3: CASSYAGSRGFF. CDR3 sequence (DNA): TGTGCCAGCAGTTACGCGGGGTCCCGGGGGTTCTTC.

This clonotype was counted many times. This chain uses TRBV29-1 with TRBJ2-2; a weak D match, TRBD1 (7 bases). This CDR3 is 14 amino acids long. Germline CDR1 and CDR2: SQVTM and ANQGSEA. Trimming removed 4 bases from V and 4 bases from J, with 13 bases in between. CDR3 sequence: CSVGRRGPTGELFF. The CDR3 nucleotides read TGCAGCGTTGGCAGGAGGGGGCCCACCGGGGAGCTGTTTTTT.

This clonotype turned up a few times. This chain joins TRBV7-9 and TRBJ2-3, with D perhaps TRBD1 (5 bases). The CDR3 runs 13 residues. V was clipped by 1 base and J by 6 bases, with 8 bases between them. Germline V gene sequence: CDR1 SEHNR, CDR2 FQNEAQ (reference sequence). CDR3 bases: TGTGCCAGCAGCTTAGACGCAGGGGATACGCAGTATTTT. Its protein is CASSLDAGDTQYF.

This chain connects TRBV2 to TRBJ2-5, with TRBD2 matching over 9 bases. Germline values: CDR1 SNHLY, CDR2 FYNNEI. Trimming at V came to 6 bases and at J to 0 bases, leaving 8 bases not matched to a gene. This CDR3 region has 16 residues. CDR3: CASRRLAVVNQETQYF. DNA of the CDR3: TGTGCCAGCAGGCGACTAGCGGTTGTAAACCAAGAGACCCAGTACTTC.

In its sample, this clonotype was seen a few times. This rearrangement joins TRBV25-1 to TRBJ2-7; the match to TRBD1 covers 7 bases. V lost 7 bases and J lost 0; bases outside the gene matches: 6. The V gene's germline CDR1 is MGHDK and CDR2 SYGVNS. CDR3 length: 14 residues. CDR3 sequence: CASTQGDPSYEQYF. CDR3 DNA sequence: TGTGCCAGCACGCAGGGGGACCCCTCCTACGAGCAGTACTTC.

This clonotype was counted a few times. The chain has TRBV12-3 or TRBV12-4 and TRBJ2-1; 8 positions agree with TRBD1. The CDR3 covers 13 residues. V dropped 6 bases and J dropped 8; count of bases not matched to a gene: 6. This CDR3 reads CASSPDRGDEQFF. The CDR3 nucleotides are TGTGCCAGCAGCCCTGACAGGGGAGATGAGCAGTTCTTC.

The chain carries TRBV12-3 or TRBV12-4 and TRBJ2-7; TRBD2 might be the D (6 bases). The V and J ends lost 11 bases and 2 bases respectively, with 31 bases between them. The CDR3 has 18 residues. The CDR3 loop reads CAFSFIPSDGRDPYEQYF. DNA for the CDR3: TGTGCCTTCAGTTTTATCCCCTCGGACGGGAGAGACCCCTACGAGCAGTACTTC.

This sequence joins TRBV14 and TRBJ2-1, with D possibly matching TRBD2 (6 bases). There are 16 residues in the CDR3. Trimming took 4 bases from V and 2 from J, leaving 15 bases between them. Germline CDR1 reads SGHDN; CDR2 reads FVKESK. The CDR3: CASSRWGAGTYNEQFF. The CDR3 nucleotides read TGTGCCAGCAGCCGATGGGGCGCGGGAACCTACAATGAGCAGTTCTTC.

This clonotype was counted between two and nine times. This chain joins TRBV5-1 and TRBJ2-2; D is undetermined. CDR1 and CDR2 from the germline V gene are SGHRS and YFSETQ. This CDR3 has 13 amino acids. The V and J ends lost 4 bases and 4 bases respectively, with 8 bases between them. The CDR3 is CASSVDFTGELFF. The CDR3 nucleotides are TGCGCCAGCAGCGTAGACTTCACCGGGGAGCTGTTTTTT.

This rearrangement joins TRBV3-1 to TRBJ1-1, with no clear D. CDR1 and CDR2 from the germline V gene are LGHDT and YNNKEL (reference sequence). The CDR3 length is 11 residues. V was cut by 0 bases and J by 8 bases, with 4 bases left in between. The CDR3 DNA reads TGTGCCAGCAGCCAAGAAGGGGAAGCTTTCTTT. Translated: CASSQEGEAFF.

This clonotype is labeled medium-sized. The CDR3 sequence: CASSPVGGPTDTQYF. The CDR3 DNA is TGTGCCAGCAGCCCCGTTGGTGGGCCCACAGATACGCAGTATTTT. The rearrangement uses TRBV7-6 and TRBJ2-3; no clear D gene. Germline assignment: CDR1 SGHVS and CDR2 FNYEAQ. With 5 bases removed from V and 2 bases from J, the gap between germline ends came to 14 bases. The CDR3 is 15 residues long.

The rearrangement links TRBV7-2 to TRBJ2-7; D remains ambiguous. V shed 2 bases and J shed 2 bases, with 10 bases lying between them. The CDR3 totals 14 residues. Germline values: CDR1 SGHTA, CDR2 FQGNSA. CDR3 DNA sequence: TGTGCCAGCAGCTTAAACCGACTGGCCTACGAGCAGTACTTC. Protein: CASSLNRLAYEQYF.

This clonotype was picked up a small number of times. The chain joins TRBV20-1 to TRBJ2-7; 9 bases line up with TRBD1. This CDR3 comprises 13 residues. The germline gives CDR1 DFQATT, CDR2 SNEGSKA (reference sequence). V was clipped by 3 bases and J by 5 bases; unmatched bases: 5. Here the CDR3 DNA reads TGCAGTGCTAGGGGGACAGGGAGCCACGAGCAGTACTTC. Protein: CSARGTGSHEQYF.

This clonotype was counted between two and nine times. The chain is built from TRBV7-9 and TRBJ2-1; D remains unclear. Germline loops: CDR1 SEHNR, CDR2 FQNEAQ (reference sequence). V lost 2 bases to trimming and J lost 0 bases, with 14 bases between them. CDR3 length: 17 residues. This CDR3 is CASSLLSSQFSYNEQFF. The CDR3 coding sequence is TGTGCCAGCAGCTTACTAAGTTCCCAGTTCTCCTACAATGAGCAGTTCTTC.

This clonotype was seen only a few times. V gene TRBV12-3 or TRBV12-4 combines with J gene TRBJ2-5, with TRBD1 as a possible D gene (6 bases). The CDR3 runs 14 residues. V was pared by 1 base and J by 6 bases, with 12 bases between. The CDR3: CASSLVQGLKTQYF. CDR3 coding DNA: TGTGCCAGCAGTTTAGTACAGGGTTTGAAGACCCAGTACTTC.

This clonotype was recorded a few times. The CDR3 nucleotides read TGTGCCACCAGTGGGACAGGACCAAGCGGTGAAAAACTGTTTTTT. Encoded protein: CATSGTGPSGEKLFF. The chain has TRBV24-1 and TRBJ1-4; TRBD1 matches 7 bases. V shed 5 bases, J shed 7 bases, and the junction held 9 bases outside the gene matches. This CDR3 comprises 15 residues. CDR1 is KGHDR, CDR2 SFDVKD, per germline.

V usage is TRBV7-9 and J usage is TRBJ2-7; 12 bases map to TRBD2. V shed 10 bases, J shed 6 bases, and the junction held 7 bases outside the gene matches. Germline CDR1 reads SEHNR; CDR2 reads FQNEAQ (reference sequence). The CDR3 totals 13 residues. CDR3 in amino acids: CATMTSGRSEQYF. As DNA, the CDR3 is TGTGCCACCATGACTAGCGGGAGATCCGAGCAGTACTTC.

The V call is TRBV24-1, the J call TRBJ2-2, with D unresolved. The CDR3 has 13 amino acids. V shed 4 bases and J shed 7 bases, with 9 bases lying between them. Germline V lookup: CDR1 KGHDR, CDR2 SFDVKD. CDR3 bases: TGTGCCACCAGTGAAACGAGGATCGGGGAGCTGTTTTTT. This gives the protein CATSETRIGELFF.

The genes are TRBV14 and TRBJ1-5; no reliable D call. Germline CDR1 reads SGHDN; CDR2 reads FVKESK. This CDR3 comprises 14 residues. The germline V and J ends were trimmed by 4 bases and 1 base, with 8 bases remaining between them. CDR3 DNA: TGTGCCAGCAGCCCTGCCGGGAGCAATCAGCCCCAGCATTTT. Translated, it gives CASSPAGSNQPQHF.

This chain connects TRBV11-2 to TRBJ2-2, with D possibly TRBD2 on 5 matching bases. This CDR3 is built from 17 residues. V lost 1 base to trimming and J lost 2 bases, with 14 bases between them. CDR1 is SGHAT and CDR2 is FQNNGV in the germline V gene. This CDR3 is CASSLAIGGPNTGELFF. The CDR3 coding sequence is TGTGCCAGCAGCTTAGCAATAGGAGGCCCAAACACCGGGGAGCTGTTTTTT.

There are a few counts of this clonotype. The chain links TRBV5-1 to TRBJ2-1; 8 positions agree with TRBD2. This CDR3 is 15 amino acids long. V was clipped by 1 base and J by 2 bases; unmatched bases: 2. The germline V gene encodes CDR1 SGHRS and CDR2 YFSETQ. The CDR3 coding sequence is TGCGCCAGCAGCTTGTCAGCGGGAGCCTACAATGAGCAGTTCTTC. As protein: CASSLSAGAYNEQFF.